The 4 T cell receptor beta chains below all came from one sample that was sequenced in a study of blood T cell repertoires in COVID-19. The table came from immunoSEQ multiplex PCR; TCRdb's copy has only in-frame clones and leaves some out. The sample has about 190,000 clones, roughly nine tenths seen once; the top ten hold 0.95% to 1.3%. Sequencing was carried out using peripheral blood. The receptors come from a man younger than 45 with acute or convalescent COVID-19.

The gene calls are TRBV12-3 or TRBV12-4 and TRBJ1-1; D is uncertain. V dropped 3 bases and J dropped 3 bases, with 8 bases sitting between them. CDR3 length: 13 amino acids. DNA for the CDR3: TGTGCCAGCAGTTTTACCGGGGACACTGAAGCTTTCTTT. Its translation is CASSFTGDTEAFF.

This chain links TRBV7-9 with TRBJ1-6, with D possibly TRBD1 on 6 matching bases. The germline V gene has CDR1 SEHNR and CDR2 FQNEAQ (reference sequence). This CDR3 is built from 16 residues. Trimming left V 5 bases short and J 0 bases short, with 11 bases between. The DNA of the CDR3 is TGTGCCAGCAGCATGACAGGCGGCTCCTATAATTCACCCCTCCACTTT. As protein: CASSMTGGSYNSPLHF.

This chain uses TRBV2 with TRBJ2-1, with 13 nucleotides matching TRBD2. The V segment lost 6 bases and the J segment 9 bases; nucleotides outside the gene matches: 8. In germline, CDR1 is SNHLY, CDR2 FYNNEI. The CDR3 has 15 amino acids. The CDR3 region is CASSKRTSGGAEQFF. For the CDR3, the DNA is TGTGCCAGCAGCAAAAGGACTAGCGGGGGAGCTGAGCAGTTCTTC. The full variable domain, with the rest looked up from reference TRBV2 and TRBJ2-1, is EPEVTQTPSHQVTQMGQEVILRCVPISNHLYFYWYRQILGQKVEFLVSFYNNEISEKSEIFDDQFSVERPDGSNFTLKIRSTKLEDSAMYFCASSKRTSGGAEQFFGPGTRLTVL.

The chain carries TRBV3-1 (or the pseudogene TRBV3-2) and TRBJ1-2, with 7 bases that match TRBD1. The CDR3 totals 15 residues. The ends lost 4 bases at V and 1 base at J; junction bases unmatched: 6. Germline CDR1 is LGHDT and CDR2 is YNNKEL (reference sequence). The CDR3 region has the DNA TGTGCCAGCAGCCGAGAGGGACAGATTAACTATGGCTACACCTTC. It codes for CASSREGQINYGYTF.